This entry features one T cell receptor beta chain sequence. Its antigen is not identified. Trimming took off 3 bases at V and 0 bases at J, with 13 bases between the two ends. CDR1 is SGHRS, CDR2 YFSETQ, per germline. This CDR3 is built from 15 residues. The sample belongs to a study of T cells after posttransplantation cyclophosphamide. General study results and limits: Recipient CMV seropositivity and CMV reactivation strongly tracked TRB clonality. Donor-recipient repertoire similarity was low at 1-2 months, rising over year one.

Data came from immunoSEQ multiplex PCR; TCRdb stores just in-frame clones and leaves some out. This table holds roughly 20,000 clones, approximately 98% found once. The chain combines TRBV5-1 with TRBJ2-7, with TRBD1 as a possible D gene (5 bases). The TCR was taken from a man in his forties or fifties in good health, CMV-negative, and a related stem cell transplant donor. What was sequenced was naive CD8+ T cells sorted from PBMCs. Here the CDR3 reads CASSSGHRSSYEQYF. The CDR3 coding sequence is TGCGCCAGCAGCTCCGGACACCGGAGCTCCTACGAGCAGTACTTC.